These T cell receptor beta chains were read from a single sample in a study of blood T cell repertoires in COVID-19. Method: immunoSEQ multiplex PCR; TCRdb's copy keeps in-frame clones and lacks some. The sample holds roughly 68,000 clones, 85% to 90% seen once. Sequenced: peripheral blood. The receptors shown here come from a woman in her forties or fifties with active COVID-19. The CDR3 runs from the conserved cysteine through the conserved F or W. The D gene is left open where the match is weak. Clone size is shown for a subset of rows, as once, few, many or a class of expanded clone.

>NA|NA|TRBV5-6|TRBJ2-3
TGTGCCAGCAGCTTGGGTGTGAGTTCAGGGGCGGGCACAGATACGCAGTATTTT
CASSLGVSSGAGTDTQYF
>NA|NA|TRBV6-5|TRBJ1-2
TGTGCCAGCAGCGCCCCCAGGGGTCTGGATGGCTACACCTTC
CASSAPRGLDGYTF
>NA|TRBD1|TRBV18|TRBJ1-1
TGTGCCAGCTCCGGGACAGAGAACACTGAAGCTTTCTTT
CASSGTENTEAFF
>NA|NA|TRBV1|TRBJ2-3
TGCACCAGCAGCCAGGGAGGGCCGAGCACAGATACGCAGTATTTT
CTSSQGGPSTDTQYF
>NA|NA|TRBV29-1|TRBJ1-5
TGCAGCGTCCGTAGGGGCCAGGATCAGCCCCAGCATTTT
CSVRRGQDQPQHF
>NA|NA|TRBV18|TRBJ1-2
TGTGCCAGCTCACGGGAACAAGGGGCGTATGGCTACACCTTC
CASSREQGAYGYTF
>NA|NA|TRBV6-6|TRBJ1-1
TGTGCCAGCAGTTACGACAGTTCAACCCTTGAAGCTTTCTTT
CASSYDSSTLEAFF
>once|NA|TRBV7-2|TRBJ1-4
TGTGCCAGCAGCCAATCAGGGTCAGTTGGGTTCGGGCTGTTTTTT
CASSQSGSVGFGLFF
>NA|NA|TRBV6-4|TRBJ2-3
TGTGCCAGCAGTGAACAGGGCGTAGAGGCAGATACGCAGTATTTT
CASSEQGVEADTQYF
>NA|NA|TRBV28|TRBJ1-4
TGTGCCAGCAGTTTGGTTTCCCCCGGAGGTGGAGAAAAACTGTTTTTT
CASSLVSPGGGEKLFF
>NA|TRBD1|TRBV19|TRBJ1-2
TGTGCCAGTCGGGGGGGACAGGGCCCCTATGGCTACACCTTC
CASRGGQGPYGYTF
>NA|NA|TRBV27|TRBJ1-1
TGTGCCAGCAGACAGCTTCGTTCGTCGACTGAAGCTTTCTTT
CASRQLRSSTEAFF
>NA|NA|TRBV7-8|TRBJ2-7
TGTGCCAGCAGCTTAGATCCTGCAGACTACGAGCAGTACTTC
CASSLDPADYEQYF
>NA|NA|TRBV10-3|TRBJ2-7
TGTGCCATCAGTGAGTCGGTGGCGGCCGCGTACGAGCAGTACTTC
CAISESVAAAYEQYF
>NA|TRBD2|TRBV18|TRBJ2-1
TGTGCCAGCTCACGACCGGGACTAGCGGGAGCGCAGTTCTTC
CASSRPGLAGAQFF
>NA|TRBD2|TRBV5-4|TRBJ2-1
TGTGCCAGCAGTCTTGGACTAGCGGGGGCCTCCTACAATGAGCAGTTCTTC
CASSLGLAGASYNEQFF
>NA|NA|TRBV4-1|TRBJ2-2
TGCGCCAGCAGCCAAGGCACAGGGACCGGGGAGCTGTTTTTT
CASSQGTGTGELFF
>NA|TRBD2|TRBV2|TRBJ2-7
TGTGCCAGCAGTTGGACTAGCGGGAGCTACGAGCAGTACTTC
CASSWTSGSYEQYF
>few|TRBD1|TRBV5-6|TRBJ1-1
TGTGCCAGCGGTATTGGGGACAGGGGATGGACTGAAGCTTTCTTT
CASGIGDRGWTEAFF
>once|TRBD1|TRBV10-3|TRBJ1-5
TGTGCCACTCAGGGGGCACGCGGCAATCAGCCCCAGCATTTT
CATQGARGNQPQHF